The present entry profiles one T cell receptor (beta chain) with its context. Its cognate antigen is unknown. These data are taken from a study of human thymus T cells. CDR1 and CDR2 from the germline V gene are SGHNT and YYREEE (reference sequence). The CDR3 is made up of 14 amino acids. Trimming removed 5 bases at V and 3 bases at J, with 13 bases between. Obtained as resections during corrective heart surgery, the thymus tissue was then studied. Donation came from healthy Finnish infants having corrective surgery for congenital heart defects. Study results and limitations: Thymic and blood repertoires showed apparently biased V and J gene usage. Unrelated individuals reportedly shared highly overlapping thymic TCR repertoires.

Sequencing used immunoSEQ multiplex PCR; TCRdb keeps in-frame clones, though not all of them. The sample includes roughly 130,000 clones, around 95% of them seen just once. The chain uses TRBV5-4 and TRBJ2-3, with D maybe TRBD1 (6 bases). The TCR originated in a boy under two years old with a congenital heart defect but otherwise immunologically healthy. The sample was thymus tissue. The CDR3 DNA is TGTGCCAGCAGGGACGAAGACAGGACAGATACGCAGTATTTT. This gives the protein CASRDEDRTDTQYF. Drawing the rest from reference TRBV5-4 and TRBJ2-3, the complete variable domain is ETGVTQSPTHLIKTRGQQVTLRCSSQSGHNTVSWYQQALGQGPQFIFQYYREEENGRGNFPPRFSGLQFPNYSSELNVNALELDDSALYLCASRDEDRTDTQYFGPGTRLTVL.